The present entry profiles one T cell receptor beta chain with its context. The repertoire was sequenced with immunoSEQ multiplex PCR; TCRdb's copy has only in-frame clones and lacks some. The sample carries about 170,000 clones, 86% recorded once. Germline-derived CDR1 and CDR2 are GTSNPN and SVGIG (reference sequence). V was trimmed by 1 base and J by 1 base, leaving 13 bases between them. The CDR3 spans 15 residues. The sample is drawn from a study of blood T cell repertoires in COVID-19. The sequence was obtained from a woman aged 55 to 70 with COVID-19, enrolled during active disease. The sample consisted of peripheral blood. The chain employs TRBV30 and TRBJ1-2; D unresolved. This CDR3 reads CAWSATPGSNYGYTF. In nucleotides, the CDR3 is TGTGCCTGGAGTGCGACTCCGGGAAGTAACTATGGCTACACCTTC.